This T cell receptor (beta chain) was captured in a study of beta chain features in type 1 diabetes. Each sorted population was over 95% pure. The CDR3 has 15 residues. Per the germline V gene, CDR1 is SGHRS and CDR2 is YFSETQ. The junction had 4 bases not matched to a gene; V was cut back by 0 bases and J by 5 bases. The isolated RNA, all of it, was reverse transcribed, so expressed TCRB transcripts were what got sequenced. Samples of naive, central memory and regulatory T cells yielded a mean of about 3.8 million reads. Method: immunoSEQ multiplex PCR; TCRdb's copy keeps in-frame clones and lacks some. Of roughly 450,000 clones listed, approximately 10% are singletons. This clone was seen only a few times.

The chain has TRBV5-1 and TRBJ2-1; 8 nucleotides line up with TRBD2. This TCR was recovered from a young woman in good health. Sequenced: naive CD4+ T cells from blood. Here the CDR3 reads CASSLELAVNNEQFF. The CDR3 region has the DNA TGCGCCAGCAGCTTGGAACTAGCGGTTAACAATGAGCAGTTCTTC. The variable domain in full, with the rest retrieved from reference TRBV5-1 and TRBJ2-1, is KAGVTQTPRYLIKTRGQQVTLSCSPISGHRSVSWYQQTPGQGLQFLFEYFSETQRNKGNFPGRFSGRQFSNSRSEMNVSTLELGDSALYLCASSLELAVNNEQFFGPGTRLTVL.